The 29 T cell receptor gamma chains reported below all come from one sample, sequenced in a study of gamma delta lymphoproliferative disorders and STAT genes. Sequencing used genomic DNA taken from PBMCs of patients and controls. TCRdb called clones anew from the multiplex PCR reads with CATT. Of about 4,500 gamma-chain clones listed, more than 6% are singletons. Input material: blood. Source of these receptors: a human donor in good health.

This clone was recorded many times. V usage is TRGV8 and J usage is TRGJ1 or TRGJ2. Assignment of the J gene here rests on matching the DNA to germline, because TCRdb gives none. Germline assignment: CDR1 VENAVY and CDR2 YDSYNSRV. The trim removed 0 bases at V and 11 bases at J, leaving 10 bases unmatched. This CDR3 has 13 amino acids. The CDR3 nucleotides read TGTGCCACCTGGGATAGGCTCAGGGAGGAGAAACTCTTT. Its translation: CATWDRLREEKLF.

Relative to its sample, this clone is medium-sized. This CDR3 is also generated by other DNA sequences in the sample. The chain carries TRGV3 and TRGJ1 or TRGJ2. Since TCRdb gives no J gene, matching the DNA to germline was used here to assign it. Germline V lookup: CDR1 VTNTFY, CDR2 YDVSTARD (reference sequence). The CDR3 runs to 13 residues. With V trimmed by 3 bases and J by 4 bases, 6 bases remained unmatched. CDR3 sequence (DNA): TGTGCCACCTGGGACGGGATCTATTATAAGAAACTCTTT. Translating gives CATWDGIYYKKLF.

This clone counts as medium-sized (0.01 to 0.1%). This chain connects TRGV3 to TRGJ1 or TRGJ2. No J gene was available from TCRdb, and it was assigned here by a germline match of the DNA. The CDR3 has 9 amino acids. The germline gives CDR1 VTNTFY, CDR2 YDVSTARD (reference sequence). In DNA form, the CDR3 reads TGTTCGGTCGGTTATAAGAAACTCTTT. This codes for CSVGYKKLF.

This sequence joins TRGV4 and TRGJ1 or TRGJ2. TCRdb leaves out the J gene; it was filled in here by matching the DNA to germline. Trimming cost V 4 bases and J 8 bases; bases outside gene matches: 8. Germline lookup yields CDR1 EGSTGY and CDR2 YDSYTSSV. The CDR3 length is 12 residues. Written as DNA, the CDR3 is TGTGCCACCTGGGAGGGGGGCCATAAGAAACTCTTT. Protein sequence: CATWEGGHKKLF.

This clone qualifies as medium-sized. The chain recombines TRGV10 with TRGJP1. No J gene was available from TCRdb, and it was assigned here by a germline match of the DNA. TRGV10 is placed among ORFs of uncertain function. The J segment lost 6 bases and the V segment lost 8 bases, leaving 4 bases of the junction unmatched. The CDR3 totals 12 residues. The CDR3 region is CAAWESGWFKIF. The CDR3 DNA is TGTGCTGCGTGGGAATCTGGTTGGTTCAAGATATTT.

By share, this clone ranks as medium-sized. J is TRGJ1 or TRGJ2 and V is TRGV2. TCRdb offers no J gene call, so here the DNA was matched to germline to obtain one. CDR3 length: 14 amino acids. V dropped 0 bases and J dropped 1; count of bases not matched to a gene: 3. Germline V gene data show CDR1 as EGSNGY and CDR2 as YDSYNSKV. The CDR3 DNA follows: TGTGCCACCTGGGACGGGATTAATTATTATAAGAAACTCTTT. Its translation is CATWDGINYYKKLF.

This clone was seen repeatedly, ten times or more. This sequence joins TRGV2 and TRGJ1 or TRGJ2. The J gene, left out of TCRdb, was set here by checking the DNA against germline. The CDR3 is 14 residues long. Germline CDR1 reads EGSNGY; CDR2 reads YDSYNSKV. The V gene end was trimmed by 3 bases and the J gene end by 6 bases; junction bases not matched to a gene: 11. The CDR3: CATWDWPRFYKKLF. For the CDR3, the DNA is TGTGCCACCTGGGACTGGCCCCGGTTTTATAAGAAACTCTTT.

This clone was detected only a few times. The chain has TRGV9 and TRGJ1 or TRGJ2. The J gene, not given by TCRdb, was assigned here from a germline match of the nucleotide sequence. Losses at the gene ends were 7 bases for V and 6 bases for J; bases not matched to a gene: 3. The germline gives CDR1 GITISATS, CDR2 ISYDGTV (reference sequence). The CDR3 loop spans 10 amino acids. CDR3: CALCPYKKLF. CDR3 sequence (DNA): TGTGCCTTGTGTCCTTATAAGAAACTCTTT.

This clone is termed medium-sized. The J gene is TRGJ1 or TRGJ2, the V gene TRGV10. In the absence of a J gene in TCRdb, the DNA was matched to germline to assign it here. TRGV10 is sorted into the ORF group, with uncertain function. Germline trimming cut 8 bases from V and 7 bases from J; bases unmatched to any gene: 12. The CDR3 has 13 residues. The CDR3 nucleotides read TGTGCTGCGTGGGACTATCTACCCTATAAGAAACTCTTT. Its protein product is CAAWDYLPYKKLF.

This clone is medium-sized in the sample. The chain has TRGV10 and TRGJ1 or TRGJ2. TCRdb carries no J gene annotation; the J gene was assigned here by matching the DNA with germline. TRGV10 is noted as an ORF with a role that remains uncertain. The CDR3 is made up of 13 amino acids. V was pared by 8 bases and J by 1 base, with 6 bases of the junction left unmatched. The CDR3 coding sequence is TGTGCTGCGTGGGATTTAAATTATTATAAGAAACTCTTT. This translates into CAAWDLNYYKKLF.

This clone rates as medium-sized. J is TRGJ1 or TRGJ2 and V is TRGV4. TCRdb offers no J gene call, so here the DNA was matched to germline to obtain one. The germline CDR1 and CDR2 sequences are EGSTGY and YDSYTSSV. V shed 0 bases and J 12 bases; nucleotides not matched to a gene: 2. This CDR3 spans 10 amino acids. CDR3 residues: CATWDGAKLF. CDR3 sequence (DNA): TGTGCCACCTGGGATGGGGCGAAACTCTTT.

As to this clone: TCRdb assigns this DNA the protein of a much larger clone, which departs from its translation at residue 3; this likely reflects a read error, and the protein shown comes from translating the DNA. The chain links TRGV8 to TRGJP1. TCRdb does not report a J gene; here it was assigned by matching the DNA to germline references. This CDR3 has 13 amino acids. Germline V gives CDR1 VENAVY, CDR2 YDSYNSRV. CDR3: CAAWDTPGWFKIF. Written as DNA, the CDR3 is TGTGCCGCCTGGGATACTCCTGGTTGGTTCAAGATATTT.

By proportion, this clone is medium-sized. This CDR3 is also generated by other DNA sequences in the sample. V usage is TRGV2 and J usage is TRGJ1 or TRGJ2. The J gene, absent from TCRdb, was called here by matching the DNA to germline. The J segment lost 5 bases and the V segment lost 0 bases, leaving 4 bases of the junction unmatched. Looked up from germline, CDR1 is EGSNGY and CDR2 is YDSYNSKV. There are 13 residues in the CDR3. The CDR3 loop is CATWDGPDYKKLF. The CDR3 DNA is TGTGCCACCTGGGACGGGCCTGATTATAAGAAACTCTTT.

This clone was observed a handful of times. At residue 5, the DNA translation does not agree with TCRdb's protein; the protein displayed here is the one encoded by the DNA. The chain has TRGV2 and TRGJ1 or TRGJ2. TCRdb is silent on the J gene; assignment here came from matching the DNA to germline. There are 11 residues in the CDR3. Germline CDR1 is EGSNGY and CDR2 is YDSYNSKV. V shed 6 bases, J shed 3 bases, and the junction held 2 bases outside the gene matches. CDR3 sequence reads: CATWSYYKKLF. The CDR3 DNA sequence: TGTGCCACCTGGAGTTATTATAAGAAACTCTTT.

By proportion, this clone is medium-sized (0.01 to 0.1%). The V and J genes are TRGV4 and TRGJ1 or TRGJ2. TCRdb carries no J gene annotation; the J gene was assigned here by matching the DNA with germline. V dropped 3 bases and J dropped 6; count of bases not matched to a gene: 11. Germline V gene data show CDR1 as EGSTGY and CDR2 as YDSYTSSV. The CDR3 consists of 14 residues. In DNA form, the CDR3 reads TGTGCCACCTGGGATTTTCAGGACGGTTATAAGAAACTCTTT. It encodes CATWDFQDGYKKLF.

Details on this clone: At one end, the junction sequence differs from germline, possibly due to a read error. V usage is TRGV10 and J usage is TRGJ1 or TRGJ2. Because TCRdb records no J gene, it was assigned here through a match of the DNA to germline. TRGV10 counts as an open reading frame of uncertain function. There are 13 residues in the CDR3. CDR3 in DNA: TGCGCGGGATTTCCCTCTTATTATTATAAGAAACTCTTT. It codes for CAGFPSYYYKKLF.

By sample fraction, this clone is medium-sized (0.01 to 0.1%). The limits of the CDR3 on the DNA are not certain, so only TCRdb's listed CDR3 is given. The V segment is TRGV11, and no J call was made. TRGV11 is an open reading frame, and its role is uncertain. The CDR3 region is 18 residues in length, termini included. CDR3: CTTVPAGFGEWNYYKKLF.

This clone was seen at least ten times. The sample contains more than one DNA sequence encoding this CDR3. The V gene is TRGV5, the J gene TRGJ1 or TRGJ2. TCRdb does not report a J gene; here it was assigned by matching the DNA to germline references. In germline, CDR1 is VINAFY, CDR2 YDVSNSKD. Trimming cost V 0 bases and J 6 bases; bases outside gene matches: 5. The CDR3 extends over 13 amino acids. The DNA of the CDR3 is TGTGCCACCTGGGACAGGCTGGGTTATAAGAAACTCTTT. This translates into CATWDRLGYKKLF.

This clone is labeled as medium-sized (0.01 to 0.1%). The DNA is left out, because the CDR3 cannot be placed on it with certainty; the CDR3 is given as TCRdb lists it. TRGV11 is the V gene, and the J gene was not called. TRGV11 carries the ORF label, with uncertain function. The CDR3 is 16 amino acids in total, end residues counted. CDR3: CTTVPAGLDVCGQKLF.

Judged by abundance, this clone is medium-sized. The V and J genes are TRGV4 and TRGJ1 or TRGJ2. No J gene is reported in TCRdb; it was inferred here by comparing the DNA with germline. Germline V lookup: CDR1 EGSTGY, CDR2 YDSYTSSV. The CDR3 has 14 residues. V lost 3 bases, J lost 2 bases, and 7 bases stayed unmatched. As DNA, the CDR3 is TGTGCCACCTGGGATACCCCACATTATTATAAGAAACTCTTT. Translating it yields CATWDTPHYYKKLF.

This clone qualifies as medium-sized. The V call is TRGV10, the J call TRGJ1 or TRGJ2. TCRdb leaves out the J gene; it was filled in here by matching the DNA to germline. TRGV10 is sorted into the ORF group, with uncertain function. The CDR3 is made up of 11 amino acids. V shed 8 bases, J shed 12 bases, and the junction held 11 bases outside the gene matches. The CDR3 spells CAAWDYLRKLF. The CDR3 DNA follows: TGTGCTGCGTGGGATTATCTGAGGAAACTCTTT.

This clone is medium-sized (0.01 to 0.1%). The chain links TRGV2 to TRGJP2. The J gene comes from matching the DNA to germline here; TCRdb lacks it. V shed 0 bases and J 8 bases; nucleotides not matched to a gene: 9. The CDR3 extends over 15 amino acids. Looked up from germline, CDR1 is EGSNGY and CDR2 is YDSYNSKV. CDR3 coding DNA: TGTGCCACCTGGGACGGGCCACGAATGGATTGGATCAAGACGTTT. Protein: CATWDGPRMDWIKTF.

The rearrangement uses TRGV5 and TRGJP. The J gene, absent from TCRdb, was called here by matching the DNA to germline. The CDR3 loop spans 14 amino acids. J gave up 6 bases and V 8 bases, and 4 bases lay outside the gene matches. Per the germline V gene, CDR1 is VINAFY and CDR2 is YDVSNSKD. The CDR3: CATYIELGKKIKVF. CDR3 bases: TGTGCCACCTATATAGAGTTGGGCAAAAAAATCAAGGTATTT.

In its sample, this clone is medium-sized. The CDR3 sequence is CATWDNLRYYKKLF. The CDR3 coding sequence is TGTGCCACCTGGGATAACTTAAGATATTATAAGAAACTCTTT. This chain uses TRGV4 with TRGJ1 or TRGJ2. The J gene, not given by TCRdb, was assigned here from a germline match of the nucleotide sequence. This CDR3 comprises 14 residues. Germline CDR1 and CDR2: EGSTGY and YDSYTSSV. V dropped 3 bases and J dropped 4; count of bases not matched to a gene: 9.

This clone is categorized as medium-sized (0.01 to 0.1%). The J gene is TRGJP1, the V gene TRGV8. The J gene is absent in TCRdb and was assigned here via DNA matching to germline. CDR1 VENAVY and CDR2 YDSYNSRV come from the germline V gene. V lost 4 bases to trimming and J lost 6 bases; unmatched junction nucleotides: 5. The CDR3 runs to 13 residues. The CDR3 sequence is CATWDFPGWFKIF. CDR3 coding DNA: TGTGCCACCTGGGACTTCCCTGGTTGGTTCAAGATATTT.

By share, this clone ranks as medium-sized. CDR3 DNA: TGTGCTGCGTGGGATTTTGGTTGGTTCAAGATATTT. As protein: CAAWDFGWFKIF. The V and J genes are TRGV10 and TRGJP1. The J gene, left out of TCRdb, was set here by checking the DNA against germline. TRGV10 carries the ORF label, with uncertain function. The CDR3 is 12 amino acids. Trimming at V came to 8 bases and at J to 7 bases, leaving 5 bases not matched to a gene.

By proportion, this clone is medium-sized. Distinct nucleotide sequences in the sample also encode this CDR3. This chain links TRGV10 with TRGJ1 or TRGJ2. TCRdb does not report a J gene; here it was assigned by matching the DNA to germline references. TRGV10 is marked as an open reading frame, function uncertain. The trim removed 8 bases at V and 0 bases at J, leaving 5 bases unmatched. The CDR3 length is 13 residues. Written as DNA, the CDR3 is TGTGCTGCGTGGGATTCGAATTATTATAAGAAACTCTTT. Its translation is CAAWDSNYYKKLF.

A V gene of TRGV8 was called, but no J gene was assigned. Germline CDR1 reads VENAVY; CDR2 reads YDSYNSRV. The CDR3 consists of 14 residues. The CDR3 DNA follows: TGTGCCACCTGGATAGCCCCCGTTGTCTCAGGGAGTCTCTTT. Protein sequence: CATWIAPVVSGSLF.

This clone was seen a handful of times. V gene TRGV5 combines with J gene TRGJ1 or TRGJ2. TCRdb leaves out the J gene; it was filled in here by matching the DNA to germline. V shed 10 bases and J 7 bases; nucleotides not matched to a gene: 7. In germline, CDR1 is VINAFY, CDR2 YDVSNSKD. The CDR3 has 10 amino acids. This CDR3 is CATKNYKKLF. CDR3 sequence (DNA): TGTGCCACTAAGAACTATAAGAAACTCTTT.